At least ten counts were recorded for the clone carrying this T cell receptor (beta chain). TCRdb reanalysed the RT-PCR reads using MiXCR and keeps one entry per CDR3 protein. The sample has almost 700,000 distinct CDR3 sequences, approximately 15% seen once. CDR3 size: 17 residues. Germline loops: CDR1 SGHTA, CDR2 FQGNSA. V shed 0 bases, J shed 2 bases, and the junction held 8 bases outside the gene matches. The sequence derives from a female donor in good health, serving as a healthy control. What was sequenced was memory CD4+ T cells from blood. The V call is TRBV7-2, the J call TRBJ2-7, with 9 bases aligning to TRBD1. CDR3 DNA sequence: TGTGCCAGCAGCTTAGCGACCGGGACAGGGCTTCCCTACGAGCAGTACTTC. Protein: CASSLATGTGLPYEQYF.